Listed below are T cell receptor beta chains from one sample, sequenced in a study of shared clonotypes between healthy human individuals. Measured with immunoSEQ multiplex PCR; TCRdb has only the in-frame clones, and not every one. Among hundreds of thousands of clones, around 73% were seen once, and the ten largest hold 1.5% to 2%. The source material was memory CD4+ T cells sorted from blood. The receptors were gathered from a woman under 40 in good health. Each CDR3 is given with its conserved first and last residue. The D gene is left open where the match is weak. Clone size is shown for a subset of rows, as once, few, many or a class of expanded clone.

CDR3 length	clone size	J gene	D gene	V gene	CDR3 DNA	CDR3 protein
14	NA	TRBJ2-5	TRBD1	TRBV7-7	TGTGCCAGCAGCCCCGGGACAGGTCAAGAGACCCAGTACTTC	CASSPGTGQETQYF
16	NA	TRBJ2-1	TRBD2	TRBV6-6	TGTGCCAGCAGTGGCCCCGGGACTAGCGGCTTCAGTGAGCAGTTCTTC	CASSGPGTSGFSEQFF
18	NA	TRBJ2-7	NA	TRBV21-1	TGTGCCAGCAGCAAAGCGCTCTTCTGGACAGGGACTTCCTACGAGCAGTACTTC	CASSKALFWTGTSYEQYF
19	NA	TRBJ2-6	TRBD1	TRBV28	TGTGCCAGCAGGATCCCTCCGGGACAGGGGGCGGGAGGGGCCAACGTCCTGACTTTC	CASRIPPGQGAGGANVLTF
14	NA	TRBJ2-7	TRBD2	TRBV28	TGTGCCAGCAGTCCTCCGGGACTAGGTTACGAGCAGTACTTC	CASSPPGLGYEQYF
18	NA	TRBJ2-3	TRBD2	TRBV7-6	TGTGCCAGCAGCGCCGGGACTAGCGGGAGTGATTTAACAGATACGCAGTATTTT	CASSAGTSGSDLTDTQYF
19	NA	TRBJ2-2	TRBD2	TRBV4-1	TGCGCCAGCAGCCAAAGGATGGGACTAGCGGGCCCGGCCACCGGGGAGCTGTTTTTT	CASSQRMGLAGPATGELFF
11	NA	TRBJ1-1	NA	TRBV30	TGTGCCTGGGAGCTGAACACTGAAGCTTTCTTT	CAWELNTEAFF
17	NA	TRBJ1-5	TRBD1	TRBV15	TGTGCCACCAGCAGAGATTGGGGAGGGGGCGTCAATCAGCCCCAGCATTTT	CATSRDWGGGVNQPQHF
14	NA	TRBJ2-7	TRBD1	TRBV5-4	TGTGCCAGCAGTTGGGTAGGACAGGGGGCCGAGCAGTACTTC	CASSWVGQGAEQYF
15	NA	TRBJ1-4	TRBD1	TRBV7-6	TGTGCCAGCAGTCCTACAGGGGGCGCTAATGAAAAACTGTTTTTT	CASSPTGGANEKLFF
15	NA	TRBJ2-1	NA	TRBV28	TGTGCCAGCAGTTGGTTCGGGGTGTCCTACAATGAGCAGTTCTTC	CASSWFGVSYNEQFF
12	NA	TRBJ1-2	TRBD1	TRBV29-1	TGCAGCGTTCGGCAGGGGGCTCGGGGCTACACCTTC	CSVRQGARGYTF
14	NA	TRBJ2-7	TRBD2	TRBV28	TGTGCCAGCAGTTTTAGCGGGAGGGGGTACGAGCAGTACTTC	CASSFSGRGYEQYF
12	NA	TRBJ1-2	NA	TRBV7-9	TGTGCCAGCAGCTTAATTAGTGATGGCTACACCTTC	CASSLISDGYTF
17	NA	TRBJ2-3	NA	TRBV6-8	TGTGCCAGCACCTCGACCCACGGAGGGCACGGTCCAGATACGCAGTATTTT	CASTSTHGGHGPDTQYF
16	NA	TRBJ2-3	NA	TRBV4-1	TGCGCCAGCAGCCAAGAATTGAGATCTAACACAGATACGCAGTATTTT	CASSQELRSNTDTQYF
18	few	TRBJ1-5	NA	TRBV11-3	TGTGCCAGCAGCTTAGAACCCAGGGCAGATAATAGCAATCAGCCCCAGCATTTT	CASSLEPRADNSNQPQHF
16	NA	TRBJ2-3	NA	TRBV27	TGTGCCAGCAGGCCGGTGGGTGTATTGGCCACAGATACGCAGTATTTT	CASRPVGVLATDTQYF
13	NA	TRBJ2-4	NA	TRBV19	TGTGCCAGTACTCATTCGAGTACCGGCATTCAGTACTTC	CASTHSSTGIQYF
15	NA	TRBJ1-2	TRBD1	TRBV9	TGTGCCAGCAGCCCAGAGGGACAGTTTAACTATGGCTACACCTTC	CASSPEGQFNYGYTF
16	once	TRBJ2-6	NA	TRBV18	TGTGCCAGCTCACCACTCCAAACCTCTGGGGCCAACGTCCTGACTTTC	CASSPLQTSGANVLTF
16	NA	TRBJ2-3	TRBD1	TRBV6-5	TGTGCCAGCAGTTACTCCACAGGGGGCTTTACAGATACGCAGTATTTT	CASSYSTGGFTDTQYF
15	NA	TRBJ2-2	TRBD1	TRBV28	TGTGCCAGCAGTCCCGCCGACAGGGAGACCGGGGAGCTGTTTTTT	CASSPADRETGELFF
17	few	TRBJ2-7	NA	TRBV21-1	TGTGCCAGCAGCGCCAAGGGTGGGACTAGCAGTTCCTACGAGCAGTACTTC	CASSAKGGTSSSYEQYF
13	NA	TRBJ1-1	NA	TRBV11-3	TGTGCCAGCAGCTGGAGGATGGGCGCTGAAGCTTTCTTT	CASSWRMGAEAFF
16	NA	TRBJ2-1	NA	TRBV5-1	TGCGCCAGCAGCCCCCCGTTGGAGGTACACTACAATGAGCAGTTCTTC	CASSPPLEVHYNEQFF
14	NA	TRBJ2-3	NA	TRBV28	TGTGCCAGCACCGACAGAGAGGGCACAGATACGCAGTATTTT	CASTDREGTDTQYF
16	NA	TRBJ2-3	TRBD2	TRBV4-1	TGCGCCAGCAGCCATAGGACTAGCGGGAGATCAGATACGCAGTATTTT	CASSHRTSGRSDTQYF
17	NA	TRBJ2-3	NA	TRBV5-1	TGCGCCAGCAGCCGGCCCCCGAGGCGAGCGCCGACAGATACGCAGTATTTT	CASSRPPRRAPTDTQYF
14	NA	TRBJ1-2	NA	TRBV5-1	TGCGCCAGCAGCTCTGGAGGGGCTCACTATGGCTACACCTTC	CASSSGGAHYGYTF
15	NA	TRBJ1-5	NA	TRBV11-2	TGTGCCAGCAGCTTAGAAGGGGGTTCCAATCAGCCCCAGCATTTT	CASSLEGGSNQPQHF